A selection of T cell receptor beta chains follows, all from one sample in a study of T-cell reconstitution after alpha-beta-depleted transplantation in children. TCRdb reanalysed the PCR reads using MiXCR and keeps one entry per CDR3 protein. The sample lists over 400,000 distinct CDR3 sequences, 43% seen once, with roughly 27% in the top ten. This specimen was PBMCs, taken before TCRalphabeta/CD19-depleted stem cell transplant. The receptors come from a girl aged 2 to 10 with aplastic anemia, due to receive a stem cell transplant. Each CDR3 is given with its conserved first and last residue. The D gene is left open where the match is weak. Size is omitted from some rows. Given values are once, few, many or a class for expanded clones.

cdr3_nt	cdr3_aa	d_call	v_call	clone_size	j_call
TGCAGTGCGGCCCCTGGCGGACGCTACGAGCAGTACTTC	CSAAPGGRYEQYF	.	TRBV20-1	.	TRBJ2-7
TGTGCCAGCAGCATATCCGGGACAGTGGGACAAGAGACCCAGTACTTC	CASSISGTVGQETQYF	TRBD1	TRBV5-5	.	TRBJ2-5
TGTGCCAGCAGCTTGCGATCTTCCGGCAGGAGTGAGCAGTACTTC	CASSLRSSGRSEQYF	.	TRBV5-6	many	TRBJ2-7
TGTGCCACCAGCAGAGATCTACGCTTCCCCAGTGAAGCTTTCTTT	CATSRDLRFPSEAFF	.	TRBV15	few	TRBJ1-1
TGCGCCAGCAGCCAAGATACGACTAGCGGGAGGTCCTACAATGAGCAGTTCTTC	CASSQDTTSGRSYNEQFF	TRBD2	TRBV4-1	few	TRBJ2-1
TGCAGCGTTGGAACCGGGGGCGAGCAGTACTTC	CSVGTGGEQYF	.	TRBV29-1	.	TRBJ2-7
TGTGCCAGCAGCCTAGCAGCGCTCTACAATGAGCAGTTCTTC	CASSLAALYNEQFF	.	TRBV7-9	.	TRBJ2-1
TGTGCCAGCAGTTTAGGGTCAGAGACCCAGTACTTC	CASSLGSETQYF	.	TRBV12-3/TRBV12-4	few	TRBJ2-5
TGTGCCACCAGTGATGGGGTTGGTGAGCAGTTCTTC	CATSDGVGEQFF	.	TRBV24-1	.	TRBJ2-1
TGTGCCAGCAGCTTGGTCCCGGGGGTCCACAATGAGCAGTTCTTC	CASSLVPGVHNEQFF	.	TRBV5-5	.	TRBJ2-1
TGCAGCGTTGTTAAAGCAGGGCGGATGAACACTGAAGCTTTCTTT	CSVVKAGRMNTEAFF	.	TRBV29-1	many	TRBJ1-1
TGCGCCAGCAGACCGGGACAGGGTGGATCTGAAGCTTTCTTT	CASRPGQGGSEAFF	TRBD1	TRBV4-1	few	TRBJ1-1
TGCGCCAGCAGCTTCGGACAGGGACCGCGGAATGAGCAGTTTTTC	CASSFGQGPRNEQFF	TRBD1	TRBV5-1	few	TRBJ2-1
TGTGCCAGCAGCGTTGGTGGACTTCGCTACAATGAGCAGTTCTTC	CASSVGGLRYNEQFF	.	TRBV9	many	TRBJ2-1
TGTGCCAGCAGGGGAGGGACTAGCGGGAGTGGGGAGACCCAGTACTTC	CASRGGTSGSGETQYF	TRBD2	TRBV27	few	TRBJ2-5
TGCAGTGCCGCCAGGTTGAGGCCTGCGGAGTACGAGCAGTACTTC	CSAARLRPAEYEQYF	.	TRBV20-1	.	TRBJ2-7
TGTGCCAGCAGCCGTTTATCACAGGGGCGCACAGATACGCAGTATTTT	CASSRLSQGRTDTQYF	TRBD1	TRBV7-2	many	TRBJ2-3
TGTGCCAGCTGGGGGACCGAACGAGGCTCCTACAATGAGCAGTTCTTC	CASWGTERGSYNEQFF	.	TRBV2	.	TRBJ2-1
TGTGCCAGCAGCCGGATGGGGACTAGCGGGAGTGTGCCAAATACGCAGTATTTT	CASSRMGTSGSVPNTQYF	TRBD2	TRBV7-2	many	TRBJ2-3
TGTGCCATCAGTTTCGCCAGGGGGATAACTCTAAGCTCCTACAATGAGCAGTTCTTC	CAISFARGITLSSYNEQFF	TRBD1	TRBV10-3	.	TRBJ2-1
TGTGCCAGCAGCTTGCTAGCGGGAGTACGGGAGCAGTTCTTC	CASSLLAGVREQFF	TRBD2	TRBV5-4	.	TRBJ2-1
TGTGCCAGCAGCGTGCGCCATAGCGGCAGCTCCTACAATGAGCAGTTCTTC	CASSVRHSGSSYNEQFF	.	TRBV3-1	few	TRBJ2-1
TGTGCCAGCAGCCGACAAAGTATAGGACACTCGATCTACAATGAGCAGTTCTTC	CASSRQSIGHSIYNEQFF	.	TRBV11-2	.	TRBJ2-1
TGTGCCAGTAGTATGGAGACTAGCGCATACAATGAGCAGTTCTTC	CASSMETSAYNEQFF	TRBD2	TRBV19	.	TRBJ2-1
TGTGCCATCAGTGATTTAGGAGAGACCCAGTACTTC	CAISDLGETQYF	.	TRBV10-3	many	TRBJ2-5
TGTGCCAGCAGTCGGGACAGGGTCGAGCAGTACTTC	CASSRDRVEQYF	TRBD1	TRBV5-6	.	TRBJ2-7
TGTGCCAGCAGCTTAGAGCCCCCGGGGGGGACCCAGTACTTC	CASSLEPPGGTQYF	TRBD2	TRBV7-9	.	TRBJ2-5